This entry is about one TCR beta chain. Its cognate antigen is unknown. Only in-frame clones appear in the TCRdb table, and some are missing; sequencing was by immunoSEQ multiplex PCR. Among more than 150,000 clones listed, roughly 91% were seen once. The data stem from a study of T cell responses to AZD1222 COVID-19 vaccine. CDR3 length equals 14 residues. Germline assignment: CDR1 ENHRY and CDR2 SYGVKD. V was cut by 3 bases and J by 0 bases, with 6 bases left in between. Whole-study findings and limits: With dominance at 160-218 and 743-854, vaccine-associated CD4 TCRs spanned spike.

The chain couples TRBV10-3 to TRBJ1-3; D not certain. This TCR derives from an adult in good health. Sequencing used peripheral blood, obtained on day 0 of AZD1222 vaccination. The chain's CDR3 is CAISETPSGNTIYF. In DNA, the CDR3 is TGTGCCATCAGTGAAACTCCCTCTGGAAACACCATATATTTT.